The T cell receptor (beta chain) under discussion was sequenced for a study of blood T cell repertoires in COVID-19. Study-wide context: COVID-19 samples, acute and convalescent, were from the United States, Italy and Spain. PBMCs, B-cell-depleted T cells, or T cells were the source of the cDNA or gDNA that made up the material.

In the authors' methods: Using reference gene primer amplification, nucleated cell counts were estimated. Produced via immunoSEQ multiplex PCR; TCRdb's table is partial and in-frame only. V, J and clone size reflect that table, while D and trimming were determined from the DNA. The sample contains some 150,000 clones, around 82% of which appear only once. This clonotype was sampled from a man aged 60 to 69 with active or convalescent COVID-19. The sample taken for sequencing was peripheral blood.

In DNA, the CDR3 is TGTGCCAGCAGGTTGATGGGACTAGCGGGACCCACCGGGGAGCTGTTTTTT. Translating it yields CASRLMGLAGPTGELFF. The chain recombines TRBV27 with TRBJ2-2, with TRBD2 matching over 13 bases. The CDR3 length is 17 residues. CDR1 and CDR2 (germline): MNHEY, SMNVEV (reference sequence). Trimming at V came to 6 bases and at J to 4 bases, leaving 8 bases not matched to a gene.